This TCR beta chain was profiled in a study of cytomegalovirus exposure and HLA in healthy donors. Across the whole study: The roughly 700 first-cohort repertoires shared a platform with the approximately 130 validation repertoires, as reported in a later analysis. Study-level points and caveats: High specificity and sensitivity for cytomegalovirus status were reported for the classifier. The authors enumerated over 150 TCR beta chains as linked to cytomegalovirus.

Details on this clone: Its matching antigen is unknown.

CDR3 length: 14 amino acids. V dropped 4 bases and J dropped 5; count of bases not matched to a gene: 6. Germline values: CDR1 SGHNT, CDR2 YENEEA. Assay used: immunoSEQ multiplex PCR; TCRdb lists only in-frame clones, some missing. The profile covers about 400,000 clones, with roughly 89% appearing a single time and roughly 0.75% taken by the ten largest. The V call is TRBV11-3, the J call TRBJ1-1; 8 nucleotides agree with TRBD1. The receptor's source is a woman aged 18-29 years in good health and CMV-seronegative. Sequencing was performed on PBMCs. CDR3 region: CASSSGQGKTEAFF. CDR3 nucleotides: TGTGCCAGCAGCTCAGGACAGGGAAAGACTGAAGCTTTCTTT.